The 27 T cell receptor beta chains in this list originate from one sample, sequenced in a study of CD8 T cells in ankylosing spondylitis. TCRdb ran MiXCR on the 5' RACE reads and lists one entry per CDR3 protein. The sample holds 250,000 or so distinct CDR3 sequences, about 18% seen once. What was sequenced was blood, either unsorted or a sorted T cell fraction (not recorded which). The receptors originated from a male donor with ankylosing spondylitis or in good health (not recorded which).

This clonotype was counted at least ten times. The V call is TRBV12-3 or TRBV12-4, the J call TRBJ1-3, with D uncertain. The CDR3 is made up of 11 amino acids. V was shortened by 6 bases and J by 2 bases, with 2 bases between the two germline ends. CDR3 amino acids: CASSAGNTIYF. The CDR3 nucleotides read TGTGCCAGCAGCGCTGGAAACACCATATATTTT.

The rearrangement joins TRBV27 to TRBJ2-1; no firm D call. Germline CDR1 and CDR2: MNHEY and SMNVEV (reference sequence). V was shortened by 3 bases and J by 1 base, with 7 bases between the two germline ends. The CDR3 has 14 residues. CDR3 sequence (DNA): TGTGCCAGCAGTTTCGGGCATTCCTACAATGAGCAGTTCTTC. Its protein is CASSFGHSYNEQFF.

This clonotype has ten or more counts. This chain joins TRBV3-1 and TRBJ2-5; D gene unclear. V lost 5 bases and J lost 9, with 16 bases in between. This CDR3 comprises 13 residues. Per the germline V gene, CDR1 is LGHDT and CDR2 is YNNKEL (reference sequence). The CDR3 DNA reads TGTGCCAGCAGCTCCCCCCCAAGTGGGTCCCAGTACTTC. This gives the protein CASSSPPSGSQYF.

This clonotype was detected ten times or more. This chain links TRBV4-3 with TRBJ2-1; no reliable D call. Per the germline V gene, CDR1 is LGHNA and CDR2 is YSLEER. Trimming took 0 bases from V and 5 from J, leaving 8 bases between them. CDR3 size: 14 residues. CDR3 nucleotide sequence: TGCGCCAGCAGCCAAGAGGTCGGAGACAATGAGCAGTTCTTC. It is translated as CASSQEVGDNEQFF.

V gene TRBV14 combines with J gene TRBJ2-2; D possibly corresponds to TRBD2 (6 bases). Germline V gene sequence: CDR1 SGHDN, CDR2 FVKESK. This CDR3 has 18 amino acids. Trimming cost V 4 bases and J 1 base, with 19 bases left between them. In DNA form, the CDR3 reads TGTGCCAGCAGCCGACATCTGACGGGAGTAGGGAACACCGGGGAGCTGTTTTTT. Residues: CASSRHLTGVGNTGELFF.

This clonotype was observed many times. This chain's CDR3 is CASSFLTSGINEQFF. CDR3 in DNA: TGTGCCAGCAGTTTCTTGACTAGCGGGATAAATGAGCAGTTCTTC. The gene calls are TRBV12-3 or TRBV12-4 and TRBJ2-1; TRBD2 agrees at 11 bases. The V gene end was trimmed by 3 bases and the J gene end by 7 bases; junction bases not matched to a gene: 5. This CDR3 spans 15 amino acids.

This clonotype was recorded many times. The chain couples TRBV10-3 to TRBJ1-5; maybe TRBD1 (5 bases). This CDR3 spans 14 amino acids. Germline V gene sequence: CDR1 ENHRY, CDR2 SYGVKD. Between the trimmed V and J ends, which lost 2 bases and 3 bases, there was a span of 8 bases. DNA of the CDR3: TGTGCCATCAGTGAGGACAGTTCCAATCAGCCCCAGCATTTT. It specifies CAISEDSSNQPQHF.

This clonotype was picked up a small number of times. The chain joins TRBV28 to TRBJ2-1; 7 bases agree with TRBD2. CDR1 is MDHEN, CDR2 SYDVKM, per germline. The CDR3 is 16 residues long. V trimming: 3 bases; J trimming: 1 base; junction bases outside the gene matches: 6. The CDR3 protein is CASSFSREYSYNEQFF. CDR3 in DNA: TGTGCCAGCAGTTTCTCGCGGGAGTATTCCTACAATGAGCAGTTCTTC.

In this sample, this clonotype turned up a few times. This chain uses TRBV5-6 with TRBJ2-7; tentatively, D is TRBD1 (5 bases). The V gene's germline CDR1 is SGHDT and CDR2 YYEEEE. V shed 0 bases and J shed 5 bases, with 12 bases lying between them. The CDR3 length is 14 residues. The CDR3 sequence: CASSLVGQSHEQYF. The CDR3 DNA is TGTGCCAGCAGCTTGGTCGGACAAAGCCACGAGCAGTACTTC.

The rearrangement joins TRBV7-9 to TRBJ2-1, with D unclear. The CDR3 covers 15 residues. V shed 8 bases and J shed 5 bases, with 19 bases lying between them. Germline V gene data show CDR1 as SEHNR and CDR2 as FQNEAQ (reference sequence). In DNA, the CDR3 is TGTGCCAGCGGCCAAAGTCCATGGAGTGACAATGAGCAGTTCTTC. It translates to CASGQSPWSDNEQFF.

This clonotype was seen a few times. The chain uses TRBV20-1 and TRBJ1-1; D remains unclear. This CDR3 has 13 residues. In germline, CDR1 is DFQATT, CDR2 SNEGSKA (reference sequence). V was trimmed by 1 base and J by 0 bases, leaving 6 bases between them. The CDR3, as DNA: TGCAGTGCTAGAGGGTATATGAACACTGAAGCTTTCTTT. This gives the protein CSARGYMNTEAFF.

There are a few counts of this clonotype. V gene TRBV5-1 combines with J gene TRBJ2-7; D could derive from TRBD1 or TRBD2 (5 bases each). With 6 bases removed from V and 5 bases from J, the gap between germline ends came to 15 bases. This CDR3 has 13 amino acids. Germline CDR1 is SGHRS and CDR2 is YFSETQ. The CDR3 is CASTGPKLHEQYF. CDR3 nucleotide sequence: TGCGCCAGCACGGGACCGAAACTACACGAGCAGTACTTC.

This clonotype was found a few times. The chain combines TRBV20-1 with TRBJ2-7; D unclear. Trimming pared 4 bases from V and 6 bases from J, leaving 10 bases between. CDR1 DFQATT and CDR2 SNEGSKA come from the germline V gene (reference sequence). This CDR3 is built from 11 residues. The CDR3 nucleotides are TGCAGTGCTAAGGTGGAGACCGAGCAGTACTTC. Translation gives CSAKVETEQYF.

The DNA of the CDR3 is TGTGCCAGCCATGCCGCGGGAAGGTCCTACAATGAGCAGTTCTTC. It codes for CASHAAGRSYNEQFF. The chain is built from TRBV5-5 and TRBJ2-1; D possibly corresponds to TRBD2 (6 bases). Germline CDR1 SGHKS, CDR2 YYEKEE (reference sequence). This CDR3 is 15 amino acids long. Trimming stripped 7 bases from V and 1 base from J, with 15 bases between.

The gene calls are TRBV20-1 and TRBJ2-7; the D gene could be TRBD1 or TRBD2 (5 bases each). The length of the CDR3 is 15 residues. The V gene's germline CDR1 is DFQATT and CDR2 SNEGSKA (reference sequence). V lost 3 bases and J 3 bases, leaving 18 bases between the germline ends. The CDR3 nucleotides are TGCAGTGCTAGGACGGGACCGCGGTGGAACTACGAGCAGTACTTC. Translation gives CSARTGPRWNYEQYF.

The chain joins TRBV12-3 or TRBV12-4 to TRBJ2-5; tentatively, D is TRBD2 (6 bases). The CDR3 loop spans 14 amino acids. V gave up 8 bases and J gave up 0 bases, with 13 bases separating them. CDR3 sequence: CASSSGEYQETQYF. In nucleotides, the CDR3 is TGTGCCAGCTCTTCGGGGGAATACCAAGAGACCCAGTACTTC.

This clonotype was counted between two and nine times. This chain uses TRBV10-3 with TRBJ2-1; D may correspond to TRBD1 or TRBD2 (6 bases each). The V end lost 6 bases, the J end lost 8 bases, and 14 bases lay between the germline ends. The CDR3 runs 13 residues. The germline CDR1 and CDR2 sequences are ENHRY and SYGVKD. The CDR3 nucleotides read TGTGCCATCAGAATCGGGGGCTCGGATGAGCAGTTCTTC. It yields the protein CAIRIGGSDEQFF.

In its sample, this clonotype was seen a few times. This chain connects TRBV7-8 to TRBJ1-2, with 9 bases identical to TRBD1. Germline CDR1 and CDR2: SGHVS and FQNEAQ. There are 15 residues in the CDR3. Germline trimming cut 5 bases from V and 6 bases from J; bases unmatched to any gene: 10. CDR3 residues: CASSSRDRVYNGYTF. The CDR3 coding sequence is TGTGCCAGCAGCAGTCGGGACAGGGTCTACAATGGCTACACCTTC.

V gene TRBV5-1 combines with J gene TRBJ2-2; 7 bases match TRBD2. This CDR3 comprises 17 residues. V dropped 1 base and J dropped 1; count of bases not matched to a gene: 7. Germline V gene sequence: CDR1 SGHRS, CDR2 YFSETQ. CDR3 coding DNA: TGCGCCAGCAGCTTGTTGTACAGCGGGGTGAACACCGGGGAGCTGTTTTTT. Its protein product is CASSLLYSGVNTGELFF.

This clonotype has just a few counts. V gene TRBV27 combines with J gene TRBJ2-1; 8 positions agree with TRBD1. The V segment lost 8 bases and the J segment 4 bases; nucleotides outside the gene matches: 13. Germline loops: CDR1 MNHEY, CDR2 SMNVEV (reference sequence). CDR3 length: 16 residues. The CDR3 nucleotides are TGTGCCAGCCTCCCAGGGGGCAGGGGGCTATACAATGAGCAGTTCTTC. As protein: CASLPGGRGLYNEQFF.

This clonotype was picked up a small number of times. This chain links TRBV24-1 with TRBJ2-2, with a weak D call TRBD1 (5 bases). V was clipped by 0 bases and J by 3 bases, with 7 bases between them. The CDR3 contains 15 residues. Germline lookup yields CDR1 KGHDR and CDR2 SFDVKD. The CDR3 nucleotides read TGTGCCACCAGTGATTTGCAAGGGGACACCGGGGAGCTGTTTTTT. Its translation is CATSDLQGDTGELFF.

The chain combines TRBV9 with TRBJ2-7; D gene unclear. The CDR3 is 13 residues long. Trimming took off 0 bases at V and 3 bases at J, with 7 bases between the two ends. The V gene's germline CDR1 is SGDLS and CDR2 YYNGEE. CDR3 DNA: TGTGCCAGCAGCGTAGATGGCTTCTACGAGCAGTACTTC. Translating it yields CASSVDGFYEQYF.

The rearrangement links TRBV6-1 to TRBJ2-3; a possible D gene is TRBD1 (5 bases). The CDR3 totals 14 residues. V lost 11 bases and J lost 2, with 17 bases in between. From germline, CDR1 is MNHNS and CDR2 SASEGT. The CDR3, as DNA: TGTGCCTGCACAGGCGGACATCTCACAGATACGCAGTATTTT. As protein: CACTGGHLTDTQYF.

This chain joins TRBV12-3 or TRBV12-4 and TRBJ2-7; 13 nucleotides agree with TRBD2. CDR3 length equals 15 residues. J gave up 4 bases and V 6 bases, and 6 bases lay outside the gene matches. CDR3 sequence reads: CASSPGTSGIYEQYF. The CDR3 DNA sequence: TGTGCCAGCAGCCCCGGGACTAGCGGGATTTACGAGCAGTACTTC.

V and J are TRBV29-1 and TRBJ2-1; 11 bases are shared with TRBD2. This CDR3 is built from 13 residues. With 8 bases clipped from V and 6 bases from J, the junction kept 6 bases outside the gene matches. The germline V gene encodes CDR1 SQVTM and CDR2 ANQGSEA. CDR3 nucleotide sequence: TGCAGCCATAGGACTAGCGGGTCCAATGAGCAGTTCTTC. Encoded protein: CSHRTSGSNEQFF.

The chain links TRBV12-3 or TRBV12-4 to TRBJ2-1; 11 bases map to TRBD2. The CDR3 is 14 amino acids. CDR3 protein: CALVTSGTGNEQFF. In DNA, the CDR3 is TGTGCTTTAGTGACTAGCGGGACTGGCAATGAGCAGTTCTTC.

This chain links TRBV12-3 or TRBV12-4 with TRBJ2-5; 10 positions agree with TRBD1. This CDR3 is built from 16 residues. V gave up 4 bases and J gave up 5 bases; unmatched junction bases: 10. Here the CDR3 DNA reads TGTGCCAGCAGTTCAGACAGGGGGCCCCTAAGGGAGACCCAGTACTTC. As protein: CASSSDRGPLRETQYF.